The 13 T cell receptor beta chains below all came from one sample that was sequenced in a study of blood T cell repertoires in COVID-19. Some clones are missing from TCRdb's copy, which holds only in-frame ones; the method was immunoSEQ multiplex PCR. The sample lists approximately 410,000 clones; 86% were seen once. The specimen sequenced was peripheral blood. The source of these receptors is a woman between 25 and 40 years old with active or convalescent COVID-19.

V usage is TRBV7-2 and J usage is TRBJ2-1; D unresolved. CDR1 and CDR2 (germline): SGHTA, FQGNSA. Trimming took off 3 bases at V and 8 bases at J, with 11 bases between the two ends. This CDR3 spans 13 amino acids. The CDR3 spells CASSFRVAHEQFF. In DNA, the CDR3 is TGTGCCAGCAGCTTCCGAGTTGCCCATGAGCAGTTCTTC.

The chain combines TRBV3-1 (or the pseudogene TRBV3-2) with TRBJ1-1; tentative D call: TRBD1 (5 bases). Trimming stripped 2 bases from V and 0 bases from J, with 16 bases between. CDR3 length equals 17 residues. From germline, CDR1 is LGHDT and CDR2 YNNKEL (reference sequence). CDR3 amino acids: CASSQNINQGMNTEAFF. CDR3 nucleotide sequence: TGTGCCAGCAGCCAAAACATCAACCAGGGTATGAACACTGAAGCTTTCTTT.

This clone showed up just a few times. This chain links TRBV6-5 with TRBJ2-1, with D hard to call. V was clipped by 8 bases and J by 0 bases, with 8 bases between them. CDR1 MNHEY and CDR2 SVGAGI come from the germline V gene. The CDR3 runs 13 residues. The CDR3 spells CASSTYSYNEQFF. The DNA for the CDR3 is TGTGCCAGCTCCACTTACTCCTACAATGAGCAGTTCTTC.

The chain employs TRBV5-1 and TRBJ2-7; D may be TRBD1 (5 bases). This CDR3 comprises 14 residues. Trimming removed 1 base at V and 5 bases at J, with 13 bases between. In germline, CDR1 is SGHRS, CDR2 YFSETQ. Here the CDR3 reads CASSLSSRADEQYF. For the CDR3, the DNA is TGCGCCAGCAGCTTGAGTTCCAGGGCAGACGAGCAGTACTTC.

A remark on this clone: The same CDR3 is also encoded by other DNA sequences in this sample. The chain is built from TRBV5-4 and TRBJ2-2, with 10 positions matching TRBD2. There are 16 residues in the CDR3. The germline CDR1 and CDR2 sequences are SGHNT and YYREEE (reference sequence). The V and J ends lost 0 bases and 3 bases, in that order; junction bases with no gene match: 2. The CDR3 loop reads CASSLGLAGDTGELFF. As DNA, the CDR3 is TGTGCCAGCAGCTTGGGCCTAGCGGGGGACACCGGGGAGCTGTTTTTT.

The gene calls are TRBV29-1 and TRBJ2-1, with 10 bases aligning to TRBD2. Germline assignment: CDR1 SQVTM and CDR2 ANQGSEA. J gave up 5 bases and V 4 bases, and 14 bases lay outside the gene matches. The CDR3 consists of 17 residues. The CDR3 DNA follows: TGCAGCGTTGTACTGGCTAGCGGGAGTCAAGCTCACAATGAGCAGTTCTTC. It is translated as CSVVLASGSQAHNEQFF.

The CDR3 here is CASSLSPPVNQYGYTF. CDR3 DNA: TGTGCCAGCAGCTTAAGCCCCCCTGTAAATCAATATGGCTACACCTTC. The V call is TRBV7-9, the J call TRBJ1-2; D remains unclear. The V end lost 2 bases, the J end lost 5 bases, and 18 bases lay between the germline ends. This CDR3 contains 16 residues. CDR1 SEHNR and CDR2 FQNEAQ come from the germline V gene (reference sequence).

This clone was counted a few times. The rearrangement joins TRBV2 to TRBJ2-2, with 7 nucleotides matching TRBD2. Germline lookup yields CDR1 SNHLY and CDR2 FYNNEI. The V gene end was trimmed by 1 base and the J gene end by 3 bases; junction bases not matched to a gene: 5. The CDR3 sequence is 16 residues long. The CDR3 DNA sequence: TGTGCCAGCAGTGAAGGACGGGGAGGGTACACCGGGGAGCTGTTTTTT. The encoded protein is CASSEGRGGYTGELFF.

The rearrangement uses TRBV4-1 and TRBJ2-1; no firm D call. CDR3 length equals 14 residues. Germline V gene data show CDR1 as MGHRA and CDR2 as YSYEKL. V lost 2 bases to trimming and J lost 5 bases, with 10 bases between them. Written as DNA, the CDR3 is TGCGCCAGCAGCCAAACCTTACCGGACAATGAGCAGTTCTTC. Its protein is CASSQTLPDNEQFF.

V usage is TRBV29-1 and J usage is TRBJ1-1; 7 bases map to TRBD1. Trimming cost V 6 bases and J 4 bases; bases outside gene matches: 14. Germline V gene sequence: CDR1 SQVTM, CDR2 ANQGSEA. The CDR3 runs to 15 residues. CDR3 nucleotide sequence: TGCAGCGTGGAGGACAGGACCCTAAGGGGCACTGAAGCTTTCTTT. This gives the protein CSVEDRTLRGTEAFF.

The chain recombines TRBV2 with TRBJ1-2; D not certain. The germline CDR1 and CDR2 sequences are SNHLY and FYNNEI. This CDR3 spans 14 amino acids. Trimming took off 11 bases at V and 8 bases at J, with 24 bases between the two ends. CDR3 DNA sequence: TGTGCCGGTAGCGGTCTTACCACCGGTGTAGGCTACACCTTC. It encodes CAGSGLTTGVGYTF.

The chain couples TRBV6-5 to TRBJ2-7, with a tentative D call TRBD1 (5 bases). Germline CDR1 MNHEY, CDR2 SVGAGI. The CDR3 loop spans 15 amino acids. The V gene lost 7 bases and the J gene lost 1 base, with 17 bases spanning the gap. The CDR3 DNA follows: TGTGCCAGCACTACGAAAGGGGAAGGGTCCTACGAGCAGTACTTC. This codes for CASTTKGEGSYEQYF.

The J gene is TRBJ2-3, the V gene TRBV4-1, with 9 bases matching TRBD2. Trimming cost V 2 bases and J 2 bases; bases outside gene matches: 14. The CDR3 length is 19 residues. Germline assignment: CDR1 MGHRA and CDR2 YSYEKL. The CDR3 sequence: CASSQLLGGIAGVTDTQYF. CDR3 bases: TGCGCCAGCAGCCAACTATTGGGCGGGATAGCGGGGGTCACAGATACGCAGTATTTT.